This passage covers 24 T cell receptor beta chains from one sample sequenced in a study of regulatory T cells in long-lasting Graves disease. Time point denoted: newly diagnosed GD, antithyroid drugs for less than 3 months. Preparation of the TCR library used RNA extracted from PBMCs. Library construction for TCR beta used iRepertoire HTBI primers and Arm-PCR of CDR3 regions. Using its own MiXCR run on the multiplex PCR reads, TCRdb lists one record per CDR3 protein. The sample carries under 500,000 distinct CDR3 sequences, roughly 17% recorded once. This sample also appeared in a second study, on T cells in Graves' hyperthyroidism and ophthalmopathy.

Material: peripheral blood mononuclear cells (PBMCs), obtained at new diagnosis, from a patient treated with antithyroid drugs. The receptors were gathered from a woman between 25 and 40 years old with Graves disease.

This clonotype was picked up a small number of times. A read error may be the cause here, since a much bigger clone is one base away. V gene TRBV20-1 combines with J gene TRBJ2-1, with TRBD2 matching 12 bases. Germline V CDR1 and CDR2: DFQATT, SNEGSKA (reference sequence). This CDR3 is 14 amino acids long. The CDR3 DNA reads TGCAGTGCTAGATCGACTAGCGGGAGAAATGAGCAGCTCTTC. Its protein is CSARSTSGRNEQLF.

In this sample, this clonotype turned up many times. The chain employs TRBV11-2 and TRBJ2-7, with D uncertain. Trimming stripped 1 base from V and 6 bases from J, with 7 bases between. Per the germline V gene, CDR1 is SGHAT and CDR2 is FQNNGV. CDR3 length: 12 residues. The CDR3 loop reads CASSLGVTEQYF. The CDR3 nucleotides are TGTGCCAGCAGCTTAGGGGTCACCGAGCAGTACTTC.

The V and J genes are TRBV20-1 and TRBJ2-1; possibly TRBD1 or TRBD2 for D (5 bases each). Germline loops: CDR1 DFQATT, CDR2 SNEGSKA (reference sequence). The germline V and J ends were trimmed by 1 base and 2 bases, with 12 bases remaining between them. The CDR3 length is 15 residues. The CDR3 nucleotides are TGCAGTGCTAGAGTCGGGACGAGCACCTACAATGAGCAGTTCTTC. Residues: CSARVGTSTYNEQFF.

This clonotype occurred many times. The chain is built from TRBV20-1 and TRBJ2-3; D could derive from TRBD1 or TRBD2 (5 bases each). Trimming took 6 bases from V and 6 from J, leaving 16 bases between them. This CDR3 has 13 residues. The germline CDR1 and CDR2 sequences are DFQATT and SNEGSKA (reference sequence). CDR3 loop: CSARGGGLDTQYF. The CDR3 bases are TGCAGTGCGCGTGGGGGTGGATTGGATACGCAGTATTTT.

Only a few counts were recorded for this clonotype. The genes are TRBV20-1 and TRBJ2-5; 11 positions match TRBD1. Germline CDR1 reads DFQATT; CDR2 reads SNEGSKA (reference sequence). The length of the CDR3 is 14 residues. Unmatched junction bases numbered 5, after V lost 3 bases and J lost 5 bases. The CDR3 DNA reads TGCAGTGCTAGGAAGGACAGGGGGCCTGAGACCCAGTACTTC. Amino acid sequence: CSARKDRGPETQYF.

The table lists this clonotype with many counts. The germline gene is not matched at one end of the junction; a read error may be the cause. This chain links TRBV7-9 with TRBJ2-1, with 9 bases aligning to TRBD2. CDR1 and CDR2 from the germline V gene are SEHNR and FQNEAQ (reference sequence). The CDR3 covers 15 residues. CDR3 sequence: CASSLARASGTPLHF. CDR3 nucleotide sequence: TGTGCCAGCAGCTTAGCGCGGGCTAGCGGGACCCCCCTCCATTTC.

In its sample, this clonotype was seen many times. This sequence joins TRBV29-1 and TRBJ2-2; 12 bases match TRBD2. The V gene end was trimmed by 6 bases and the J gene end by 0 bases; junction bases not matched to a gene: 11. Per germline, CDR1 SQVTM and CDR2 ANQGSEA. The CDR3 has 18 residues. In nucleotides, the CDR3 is TGCAGCGTAGGGCTAGCGGGAGGGAAATTCGCGAACACCGGGGAGCTGTTTTTT. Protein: CSVGLAGGKFANTGELFF.

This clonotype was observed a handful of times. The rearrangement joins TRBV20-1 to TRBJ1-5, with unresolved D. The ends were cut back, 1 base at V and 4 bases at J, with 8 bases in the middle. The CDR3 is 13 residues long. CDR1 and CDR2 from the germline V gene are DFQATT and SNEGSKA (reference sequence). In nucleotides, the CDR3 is TGCAGTGCTAGAGGAGGCGAAAATCAGCCCCAGCATTTT. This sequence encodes CSARGGENQPQHF.

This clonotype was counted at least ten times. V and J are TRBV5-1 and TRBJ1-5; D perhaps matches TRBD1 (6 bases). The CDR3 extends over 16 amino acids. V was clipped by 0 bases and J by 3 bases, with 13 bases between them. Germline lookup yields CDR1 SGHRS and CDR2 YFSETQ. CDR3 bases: TGCGCCAGCAGCTTGGGGATCACAGGGTCCAATCAGCCCCAGCATTTT. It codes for CASSLGITGSNQPQHF.

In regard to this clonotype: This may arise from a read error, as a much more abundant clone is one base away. The CDR3 DNA is TGTGCCAGCAGTTACGCGGATGAGCAGTACTTC. It is translated as CASSYADEQYF. The V and J genes are TRBV6-2 or TRBV6-3 and TRBJ2-7; D is unclear. The CDR3 loop spans 11 amino acids. The germline V and J ends were trimmed by 2 bases and 7 bases, with 6 bases remaining between them. CDR1 is MNHEY, CDR2 SVGEGT, per germline.

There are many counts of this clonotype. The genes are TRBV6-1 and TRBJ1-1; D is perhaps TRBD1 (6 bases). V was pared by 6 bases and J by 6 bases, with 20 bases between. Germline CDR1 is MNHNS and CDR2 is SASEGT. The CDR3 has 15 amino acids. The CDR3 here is CASRTRRGGSAEAFF. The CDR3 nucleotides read TGTGCCAGCAGAACCCGGAGAGGGGGTAGCGCTGAAGCTTTCTTT.

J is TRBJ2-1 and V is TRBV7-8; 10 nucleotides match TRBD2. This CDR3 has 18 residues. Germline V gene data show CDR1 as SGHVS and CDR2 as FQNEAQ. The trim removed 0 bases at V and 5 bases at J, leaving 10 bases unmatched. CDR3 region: CASSLASRGTSANNEQFF. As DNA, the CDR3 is TGTGCCAGCAGCTTAGCTTCCCGGGGGACTAGCGCCAACAATGAGCAGTTCTTC.

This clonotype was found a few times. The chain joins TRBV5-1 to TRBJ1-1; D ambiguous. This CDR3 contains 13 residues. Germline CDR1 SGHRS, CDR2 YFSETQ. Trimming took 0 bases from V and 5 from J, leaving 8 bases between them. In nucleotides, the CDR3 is TGCGCCAGCAGCTTGGTAGGGAAGACTGAAGCTTTCTTT. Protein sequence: CASSLVGKTEAFF.

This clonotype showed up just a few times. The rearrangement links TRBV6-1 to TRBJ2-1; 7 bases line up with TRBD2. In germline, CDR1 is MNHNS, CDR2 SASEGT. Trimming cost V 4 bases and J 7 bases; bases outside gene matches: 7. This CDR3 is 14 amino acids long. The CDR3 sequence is CASSAPLALNEQFF. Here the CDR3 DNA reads TGTGCCAGCAGTGCCCCACTAGCGTTGAATGAGCAGTTCTTC.

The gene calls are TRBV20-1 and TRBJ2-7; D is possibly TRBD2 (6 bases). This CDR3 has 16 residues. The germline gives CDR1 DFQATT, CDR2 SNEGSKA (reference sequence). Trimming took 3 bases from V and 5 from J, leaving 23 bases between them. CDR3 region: CSARAPRGCPPNEQYF. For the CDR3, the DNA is TGCAGTGCTAGGGCTCCCCGGGGGTGTCCCCCCAACGAGCAGTACTTC.

The CDR3 bases are TGCGCCAGCAGTAGGGCTAGCGGTCCCAATGAGCAGTTCTTC. This encodes CASSRASGPNEQFF. The chain couples TRBV4-3 to TRBJ2-1; 7 positions agree with TRBD2. Germline CDR1 reads LGHNA; CDR2 reads YSLEER. The CDR3 totals 14 residues. Losses at the gene ends were 6 bases for V and 6 bases for J; bases not matched to a gene: 8.

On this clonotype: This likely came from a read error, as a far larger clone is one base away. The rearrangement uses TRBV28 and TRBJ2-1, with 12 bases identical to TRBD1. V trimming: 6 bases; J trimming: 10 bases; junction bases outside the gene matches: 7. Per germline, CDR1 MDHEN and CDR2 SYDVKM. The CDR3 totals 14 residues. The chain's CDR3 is CASRGTGGNYEQFF. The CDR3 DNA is TGTGCCAGCAGAGGGACAGGGGGCAATTACGAGCAGTTCTTC. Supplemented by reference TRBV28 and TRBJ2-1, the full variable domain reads DVKVTQSSRYLVKRTGEKVFLECVQDMDHENMFWYRQDPGLGLRLIYFSYDVKMKEKGDIPEGYSVSREKKERFSLILESASTNQTSMYLCASRGTGGNYEQFFGPGTRLTVL.

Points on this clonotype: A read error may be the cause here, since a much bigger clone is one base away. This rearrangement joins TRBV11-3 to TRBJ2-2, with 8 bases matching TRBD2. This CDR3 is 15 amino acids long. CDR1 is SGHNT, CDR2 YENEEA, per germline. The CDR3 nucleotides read TGTGCCAGCAGCTTCGGGACTAGGGGGACCGGGGAGCCGTTTTTT. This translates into CASSFGTRGTGEPFF.

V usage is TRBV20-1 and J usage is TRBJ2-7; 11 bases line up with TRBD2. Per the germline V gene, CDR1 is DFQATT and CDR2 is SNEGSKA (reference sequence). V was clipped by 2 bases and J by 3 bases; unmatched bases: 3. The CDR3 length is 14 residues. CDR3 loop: CSARPSGRNYEQYF. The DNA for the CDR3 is TGCAGTGCTAGACCTAGCGGGAGGAACTACGAGCAGTACTTC.

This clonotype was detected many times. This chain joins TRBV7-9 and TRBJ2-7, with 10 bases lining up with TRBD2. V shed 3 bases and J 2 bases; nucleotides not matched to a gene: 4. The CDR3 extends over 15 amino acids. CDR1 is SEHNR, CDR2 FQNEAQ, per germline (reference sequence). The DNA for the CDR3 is TGTGCCAGCAGCTTGAAACTAGCGGGAACCTACGAGCAGTACTTC. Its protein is CASSLKLAGTYEQYF. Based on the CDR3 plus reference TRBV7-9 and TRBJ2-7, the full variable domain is DTGVSQNPRHKITKRGQNVTFRCDPISEHNRLYWYRQTLGQGPEFLTYFQNEAQLEKSRLLSDRFSAERPKGSFSTLEIQRTEQGDSAMYLCASSLKLAGTYEQYFGPGTRLTVT.

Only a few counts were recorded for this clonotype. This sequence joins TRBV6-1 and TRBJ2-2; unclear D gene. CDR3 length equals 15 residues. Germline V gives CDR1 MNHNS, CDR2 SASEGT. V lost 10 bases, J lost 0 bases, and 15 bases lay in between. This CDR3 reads CATRVGYSNTGELFF. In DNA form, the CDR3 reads TGTGCCACCAGAGTCGGTTACTCGAACACCGGGGAGCTGTTTTTT.

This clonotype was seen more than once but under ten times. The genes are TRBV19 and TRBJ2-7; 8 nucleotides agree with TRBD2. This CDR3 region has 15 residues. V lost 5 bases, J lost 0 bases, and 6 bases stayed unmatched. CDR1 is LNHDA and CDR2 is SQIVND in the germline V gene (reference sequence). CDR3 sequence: CASSVASGFSYEQYF. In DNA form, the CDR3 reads TGTGCCAGTAGTGTGGCTAGCGGGTTCTCCTACGAGCAGTACTTC.

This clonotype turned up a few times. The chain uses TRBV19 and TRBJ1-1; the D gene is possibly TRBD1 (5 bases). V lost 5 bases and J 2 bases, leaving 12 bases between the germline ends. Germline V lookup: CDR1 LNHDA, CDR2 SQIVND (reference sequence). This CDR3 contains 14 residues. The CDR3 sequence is CASSPRTRNTEAFF. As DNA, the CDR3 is TGTGCCAGTAGTCCCCGGACACGCAACACTGAAGCTTTCTTT.

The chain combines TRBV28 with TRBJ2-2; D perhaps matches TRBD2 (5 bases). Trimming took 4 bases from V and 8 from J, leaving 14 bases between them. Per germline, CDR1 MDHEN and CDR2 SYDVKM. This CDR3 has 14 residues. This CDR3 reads CASSSSSLIGELFF. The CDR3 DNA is TGTGCCAGCAGTTCTAGCAGTTTGATAGGGGAGCTGTTTTTT.